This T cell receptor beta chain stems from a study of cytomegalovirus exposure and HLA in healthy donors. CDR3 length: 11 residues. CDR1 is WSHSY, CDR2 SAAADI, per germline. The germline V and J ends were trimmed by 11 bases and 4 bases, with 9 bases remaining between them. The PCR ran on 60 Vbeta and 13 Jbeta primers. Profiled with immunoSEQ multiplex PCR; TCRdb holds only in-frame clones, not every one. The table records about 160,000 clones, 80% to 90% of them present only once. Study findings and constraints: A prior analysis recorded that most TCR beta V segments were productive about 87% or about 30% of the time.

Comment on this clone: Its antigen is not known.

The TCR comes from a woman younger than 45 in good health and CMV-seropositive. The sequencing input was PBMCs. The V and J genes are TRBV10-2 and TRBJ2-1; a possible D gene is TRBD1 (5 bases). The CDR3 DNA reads TGCGCCGCCAAGGGGTACAATGAGCAGTTCTTC. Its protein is CAAKGYNEQFF.